These 14 T cell receptor beta chains came from one sample sequenced in a study of cytomegalovirus exposure and HLA in healthy donors. Primers for the PCR totalled 60 Vbeta and 13 Jbeta. Using immunoSEQ multiplex PCR, the repertoire was profiled, and TCRdb retains in-frame clones only, with some absent. The sample lists about 170,000 clones; 62% were seen once. What was sequenced was PBMCs. The receptors come from a man aged 35-49 years in good health and CMV-seronegative.

This chain joins TRBV5-1 and TRBJ2-7; weak D call: TRBD2 (5 bases). Trimming shortened V by 1 base and J by 3 bases, and 11 bases separated the two germline ends. The CDR3 extends over 14 amino acids. Looked up from germline, CDR1 is SGHRS and CDR2 is YFSETQ. The chain's CDR3 is CASSLSGGDYEQYF. CDR3 coding DNA: TGCGCCAGCAGCTTGTCCGGAGGCGACTACGAGCAGTACTTC.

The CDR3 coding sequence is TGTGCCAGCAGTTCCCCAAGACAGGGGAGGGGCTATGGCTACACCTTC. Amino acids: CASSSPRQGRGYGYTF. V is TRBV28 and J is TRBJ1-2; 8 positions agree with TRBD1. The trim removed 4 bases at V and 4 bases at J, leaving 11 bases unmatched. Germline assignment: CDR1 MDHEN and CDR2 SYDVKM. The CDR3 totals 16 residues.

The chain joins TRBV11-2 to TRBJ2-6; 8 positions match TRBD1. The CDR3 has 17 amino acids. V was clipped by 6 bases and J by 0 bases; unmatched bases: 7. Germline CDR1 and CDR2: SGHAT and FQNNGV. CDR3 amino acids: CASSLTGVGSGANVLTF. CDR3 DNA sequence: TGTGCCAGCAGTCTGACAGGGGTGGGCTCTGGGGCCAACGTCCTGACTTTC.

The rearrangement joins TRBV18 to TRBJ1-5; 11 bases are a match to TRBD1. CDR3 length: 14 amino acids. The germline CDR1 and CDR2 sequences are KGHSH and LQKENI. V lost 5 bases, J lost 6 bases, and 3 bases stayed unmatched. CDR3 coding DNA: TGTGCCAGCTCAGGACAGGGGGCAGGTCAGCCCCAGCATTTT. It is translated as CASSGQGAGQPQHF.

The J gene is TRBJ2-5, the V gene TRBV28; TRBD1 agrees at 9 bases. The CDR3 has 14 amino acids. V dropped 8 bases and J dropped 5; count of bases not matched to a gene: 9. Germline loops: CDR1 MDHEN, CDR2 SYDVKM. CDR3 in DNA: TGTGCCAGCGTCCCGGGACAGGGTTCGGAGACCCAGTACTTC. Protein product: CASVPGQGSETQYF.

The chain combines TRBV2 with TRBJ1-6, with 9 positions matching TRBD1. Germline loops: CDR1 SNHLY, CDR2 FYNNEI. The V gene end was trimmed by 6 bases and the J gene end by 5 bases; junction bases not matched to a gene: 2. The CDR3 extends over 14 amino acids. CDR3 amino acids: CASRGTGNNSPLHF. CDR3 in DNA: TGTGCCAGCAGGGGGACAGGGAATAATTCACCCCTCCACTTT. Variable domain in full (rest from reference TRBV2 and TRBJ1-6): EPEVTQTPSHQVTQMGQEVILRCVPISNHLYFYWYRQILGQKVEFLVSFYNNEISEKSEIFDDQFSVERPDGSNFTLKIRSTKLEDSAMYFCASRGTGNNSPLHFGNGTRLTVT.

The genes are TRBV18 and TRBJ2-5; TRBD2 matches 8 bases. Per the germline V gene, CDR1 is KGHSH and CDR2 is LQKENI. The CDR3 runs 14 residues. V was clipped by 4 bases and J by 1 base; unmatched bases: 2. The CDR3 region has the DNA TGTGCCAGCTCACAAGGGACTAGCCAAGAGACCCAGTACTTC. Translating it yields CASSQGTSQETQYF. The full variable domain, completed using reference TRBV18 and TRBJ2-5, is NAGVMQNPRHLVRRRGQEARLRCSPMKGHSHVYWYRQLPEEGLKFMVYLQKENIIDESGMPKERFSAEFPKEGPSILRIQQVVRGDSAAYFCASSQGTSQETQYFGPGTRLLVL.

This clone was counted only a few times. The chain combines TRBV6-6 with TRBJ2-3; 8 positions agree with TRBD2. From germline, CDR1 is MNHNY and CDR2 SVGAGI (reference sequence). The CDR3 contains 16 residues. V shed 0 bases and J 1 base; nucleotides not matched to a gene: 3. The DNA of the CDR3 is TGTGCCAGCAGTTACTCCTCGCGGGGGGGCACAGATACGCAGTATTTT. This codes for CASSYSSRGGTDTQYF.

In its sample, this clone was seen a few times. CDR3 coding DNA: TGTGCCAGCAGCCCACGGGGGGAATCCAATTCACCCCTCCACTTT. Protein product: CASSPRGESNSPLHF. The chain links TRBV5-8 to TRBJ1-6; TRBD1 might be the D (5 bases). The CDR3 consists of 15 residues. Germline V gene lookup returns CDR1 SGHTS and CDR2 YDEGEE. Deletions cut 4 bases from V and 7 bases from J, with 15 bases between.

This clone was counted only a few times. This chain uses TRBV10-3 with TRBJ2-7; D is undetermined. The CDR3 is 14 residues long. Germline lookup yields CDR1 ENHRY and CDR2 SYGVKD. Trimming pared 10 bases from V and 2 bases from J, leaving 18 bases between. CDR3 loop: CASHGTAIPYEQYF. CDR3 nucleotide sequence: TGTGCCAGTCATGGAACAGCAATCCCCTACGAGCAGTACTTC.

This rearrangement joins TRBV19 to TRBJ2-2; D not certain. Trimming removed 2 bases at V and 0 bases at J, with 10 bases between. This CDR3 spans 16 amino acids. CDR1 and CDR2 (germline): LNHDA, SQIVND (reference sequence). The CDR3 loop reads CASSITVFPNTGELFF. The CDR3 DNA sequence: TGTGCCAGTAGTATAACGGTGTTTCCGAACACCGGGGAGCTGTTTTTT.

The chain is built from TRBV19 and TRBJ2-3; 9 nucleotides match TRBD2. Germline CDR1 is LNHDA and CDR2 is SQIVND (reference sequence). V lost 3 bases to trimming and J lost 2 bases; unmatched junction nucleotides: 3. This CDR3 has 15 residues. CDR3 bases: TGTGCCAGTAGTATTTCTAGCGGGGACACAGATACGCAGTATTTT. It is translated as CASSISSGDTDTQYF. Filled out from reference TRBV19 and TRBJ2-3, the complete variable domain reads DGGITQSPKYLFRKEGQNVTLSCEQNLNHDAMYWYRQDPGQGLRLIYYSQIVNDFQKGDIAEGYSVSREKKESFPLTVTSAQKNPTAFYLCASSISSGDTDTQYFGPGTRLTVL.

The V gene is TRBV29-1, the J gene TRBJ2-7; no definite D call. V lost 4 bases and J lost 2, with 6 bases in between. CDR1 is SQVTM, CDR2 ANQGSEA, per germline. This CDR3 region has 11 residues. In DNA, the CDR3 is TGCAGCGTTGTCCTAGCCTACGAGCAGTACTTC. Translating gives CSVVLAYEQYF.

The chain's CDR3 is CAIAAGYDGDEQFF. Here the CDR3 DNA reads TGTGCCATCGCGGCGGGGTACGATGGGGATGAGCAGTTCTTC. The chain has TRBV10-3 and TRBJ2-1, with D perhaps TRBD2 (6 bases). Trimming pared 8 bases from V and 8 bases from J, leaving 19 bases between. CDR1 is ENHRY and CDR2 is SYGVKD in the germline V gene. The CDR3 totals 14 residues.